The T cell receptor (beta chain) under discussion was sequenced for a study of cytomegalovirus exposure and HLA in healthy donors. At the time of sampling, donors were nominally healthy, though unrecorded immune exposures were likely. Trimming removed 2 bases at V and 0 bases at J, with 7 bases between. CDR1 is MNHEY and CDR2 is SMNVEV in the germline V gene (reference sequence). CDR3 size: 15 residues. Vbeta (60) and Jbeta (13) primers were used in the PCR. Sequenced by immunoSEQ multiplex PCR; TCRdb stores in-frame clones only, minus some. Reported are some 200,000 clones; the ten largest clones contain around 0.7%.

V usage is TRBV27 and J usage is TRBJ2-2; D not certain. The TCR sequence derives from a boy between 5 and 17 years old in good health and CMV-seronegative. Sequencing used PBMCs. The CDR3 region is CASSLIAANTGELFF. The CDR3, as DNA: TGTGCCAGCAGTTTAATAGCAGCGAACACCGGGGAGCTGTTTTTT.